This is a list of T cell receptor beta chains from one sample in a study of blood T cell repertoires in COVID-19. Repertoires were generated with immunoSEQ multiplex PCR, while TCRdb's copy carries only in-frame clones and drops some. The sample carries under 250,000 clones, around nine tenths recorded once. Sequences were obtained from peripheral blood. The receptors come from a woman between 55 and 75 years old who had recovered from COVID-19. CDR3s leave out the opening cysteine and the closing phenylalanine or tryptophan.

J,V,CDR3
TRBJ1-2,TRBV7-9,ASSGTWAARANYGYT
TRBJ1-2,TRBV11-2,ASSLDIAVYGYT
TRBJ2-5,TRBV6-2/TRBV6-3,ASIPARASGGTQETQY
TRBJ2-2,TRBV4-1,ASSQGDGTALPGELF
TRBJ1-5,TRBV6-5,ASSLYQGDQPQH
TRBJ1-1,TRBV9,ASRLGAADTEAF
TRBJ1-2,TRBV19,ASSPAGGRHHYT
TRBJ1-3,TRBV5-4,ASSTSGTPTGNTIY
TRBJ2-7,TRBV6-5,ASSRDLPGGEQY
TRBJ1-4,TRBV9,ASSQSDWVGEKLF
TRBJ2-7,TRBV18,ASSREGAGNEQY
TRBJ1-2,TRBV5-5,ASSLGDRPIYGYT
TRBJ1-4,TRBV5-6,ASSLFARTGPEKLF
TRBJ2-2,TRBV13,ASSSDARKHTGELF
TRBJ2-1,TRBV14,ASSQDVPRAYNEQF
TRBJ1-1,TRBV19,ASNGVGREVVARTEAF
TRBJ2-1,TRBV27,ASSLGHPNEQF
TRBJ1-2,TRBV4-2,ASSQGGGLEGVYGYT
TRBJ1-5,TRBV6-5,ASRLLVGGNQPQH
TRBJ1-2,TRBV4-3,ASSQDMWGDRTAYGYT
TRBJ1-4,TRBV5-1,ASSPLTSGEEKLF
TRBJ2-5,TRBV7-7,ASSQSGTAKETQY
TRBJ1-2,TRBV28,ASGGGGYT
TRBJ1-6,TRBV7-3,ASSLGTGGLNSPLH
TRBJ1-3,TRBV5-1,ASSLGTGAGNTIY
TRBJ2-7,TRBV3-1/TRBV3-2,ASSPLAGGLGEQY
TRBJ1-2,TRBV6-1,ASSEATGGVDNYGYT